Listed here are 26 T cell receptor beta chains from one sample, sequenced in a study of Ad26.COV2.S vaccination and SARS-CoV-2 variants. Profiling relied on immunoSEQ multiplex PCR, and the TCRdb table lists in-frame clones only, not all of them. The sample lists roughly 380,000 clones; about 85% were seen once. The treatment was: around 19 received Ad26.COV2.S at low or high dose, single or two shots; several received placebo; per-sample allocation not given. Sampling took place 63 days after the first vaccine or placebo injection. The sample was peripheral blood, taken in a trial of Ad26.COV2.S vaccine versus placebo. These receptors originate from a person aged 18-60 years who received the Ad26.COV2.S COVID-19 vaccine or a placebo.

V is TRBV6-2 or TRBV6-3 and J is TRBJ2-7, with TRBD2 matching over 8 bases. Trimming at V came to 5 bases and at J to 3 bases, leaving 3 bases not matched to a gene. Germline V gene data show CDR1 as MNHEY and CDR2 as SVGEGT. CDR3 length equals 13 residues. In DNA, the CDR3 is TGTGCCAGCAGTCGGGGGGGGTACTACGAGCAGTACTTC. It specifies CASSRGGYYEQYF.

V and J are TRBV5-6 and TRBJ2-3; 9 nucleotides match TRBD1. Trimming removed 4 bases from V and 4 bases from J; junction bases left unmatched: 1. The CDR3 has 13 residues. Per the germline V gene, CDR1 is SGHDT and CDR2 is YYEEEE. The CDR3 spells CASSRQGADTQYF. In nucleotides, the CDR3 is TGTGCCAGCAGCCGACAGGGGGCAGATACGCAGTATTTT.

The rearrangement joins TRBV30 to TRBJ2-5; D remains unclear. From germline, CDR1 is GTSNPN and CDR2 SVGIG (reference sequence). V lost 0 bases and J 1 base, leaving 9 bases between the germline ends. This CDR3 has 14 residues. Written as DNA, the CDR3 is TGTGCCTGGAGTGTACTTTCAGTCCAAGAGACCCAGTACTTC. It specifies CAWSVLSVQETQYF.

The chain is built from TRBV18 and TRBJ1-1, with 8 bases matching TRBD1. This CDR3 region has 16 residues. V dropped 6 bases and J dropped 1; count of bases not matched to a gene: 10. Germline loops: CDR1 KGHSH, CDR2 LQKENI. Here the CDR3 reads CASSATTGTGNTEAFF. CDR3 in DNA: TGTGCCAGCTCCGCAACGACCGGGACAGGGAACACTGAAGCTTTCTTT.

The V gene is TRBV29-1, the J gene TRBJ2-7, with 10 bases that match TRBD2. The CDR3 is made up of 15 amino acids. CDR1 and CDR2 from the germline V gene are SQVTM and ANQGSEA. V shed 4 bases and J 2 bases; nucleotides not matched to a gene: 8. In DNA, the CDR3 is TGCAGCGTTGTCGGGGGGCTAGCGGGAGCCTACGAGCAGTACTTC. It translates to CSVVGGLAGAYEQYF.

The rearrangement joins TRBV11-3 to TRBJ2-3; D may be TRBD1 or TRBD2 (5 bases each). From germline, CDR1 is SGHNT and CDR2 YENEEA. The CDR3 length is 20 residues. Trimming shortened V by 0 bases and J by 3 bases, and 25 bases separated the two germline ends. Here the CDR3 reads CASSLDVRVEATAGTDTQYF. The DNA for the CDR3 is TGTGCCAGCAGCTTAGATGTGAGGGTTGAGGCCACCGCAGGGACAGATACGCAGTATTTT.

This chain uses TRBV29-1 with TRBJ2-3; TRBD2 agrees at 11 bases. Germline CDR1 SQVTM, CDR2 ANQGSEA. The CDR3 contains 13 residues. The junction had 7 bases not matched to a gene; V was cut back by 6 bases and J by 8 bases. In DNA form, the CDR3 reads TGCAGCGTGGGGACTAGCGGCTCGGGTACGCAGTATTTT. Translated: CSVGTSGSGTQYF.

The chain couples TRBV9 to TRBJ1-2; TRBD1 is a possible D gene (5 bases). Deletions cut 2 bases from V and 3 bases from J, with 11 bases between. The germline gives CDR1 SGDLS, CDR2 YYNGEE. This CDR3 is built from 14 residues. The CDR3 DNA sequence: TGTGCCAGCAGCGTGGGGGGAAACCACTATGGCTACACCTTC. Protein sequence: CASSVGGNHYGYTF. Filled out from reference TRBV9 and TRBJ1-2, the complete variable domain reads DSGVTQTPKHLITATGQRVTLRCSPRSGDLSVYWYQQSLDQGLQFLIQYYNGEERAKGNILERFSAQQFPDLHSELNLSSLELGDSALYFCASSVGGNHYGYTFGSGTRLTVV.

The rearrangement joins TRBV5-6 to TRBJ2-2; D ambiguous. Germline assignment: CDR1 SGHDT and CDR2 YYEEEE. CDR3 size: 12 residues. Between the trimmed V and J ends, which lost 6 bases and 6 bases, there was a span of 9 bases. Here the CDR3 reads CASITRAGELFF. In nucleotides, the CDR3 is TGTGCCAGCATAACAAGGGCCGGGGAGCTGTTTTTT.

The chain recombines TRBV29-1 with TRBJ2-3; D is ambiguous. Trimming left V 3 bases short and J 6 bases short, with 13 bases between. Germline V lookup: CDR1 SQVTM, CDR2 ANQGSEA. This CDR3 is 13 amino acids long. DNA for the CDR3: TGCAGCGTTGATAAAAACCAAGCGGATACGCAGTATTTT. This translates into CSVDKNQADTQYF.

The V and J genes are TRBV12-3 or TRBV12-4 and TRBJ1-1; D is undetermined. Between the trimmed V and J ends, which lost 6 bases and 8 bases, there was a span of 13 bases. This CDR3 spans 12 amino acids. CDR3 sequence (DNA): TGTGCCAGCAGCCCGACCCTCGTAGAAGCTTTCTTT. Amino acids: CASSPTLVEAFF.

The rearrangement links TRBV4-2 to TRBJ2-3; D unclear. The V gene lost 4 bases and the J gene lost 7 bases, with 24 bases spanning the gap. Per germline, CDR1 LGHNA and CDR2 YNFKEQ. CDR3 size: 17 residues. CDR3 nucleotides: TGTGCCAGCAGCCTTCCCCCGGGTAGCTCGGGCCCCTATACGCAGTATTTT. Protein product: CASSLPPGSSGPYTQYF.

A single count supports this clone. The junction differs from germline at one of its ends, possibly a read error. The rearrangement uses TRBV7-8 and TRBJ2-7; 7 nucleotides agree with TRBD1. The CDR3 extends over 15 amino acids. Germline CDR1 SGHVS, CDR2 FQNEAQ. The CDR3 here is CASSSIFQGVYEQYF. The CDR3 nucleotides are TGTGCCAGTAGCTCCATATTTCAGGGGGTCTACGAGCAGTACTTC.

V is TRBV28 and J is TRBJ1-1; possible D gene TRBD1, 5 bases. Trimming took 7 bases from V and 4 from J, leaving 16 bases between them. The germline CDR1 and CDR2 sequences are MDHEN and SYDVKM. The CDR3 is 14 amino acids. The CDR3 sequence: CASMNRGARTEAFF. The CDR3 region has the DNA TGTGCCAGCATGAATCGAGGGGCGCGCACTGAAGCTTTCTTT. The full variable domain, in which reference TRBV28 and TRBJ1-1 provide the parts outside the CDR3, is DVKVTQSSRYLVKRTGEKVFLECVQDMDHENMFWYRQDPGLGLRLIYFSYDVKMKEKGDIPEGYSVSREKKERFSLILESASTNQTSMYLCASMNRGARTEAFFGQGTRLTVV.

The rearrangement links TRBV3-1 (or the pseudogene TRBV3-2) to TRBJ2-3; TRBD1 aligns across 8 bases. This CDR3 comprises 18 residues. V lost 1 base to trimming and J lost 2 bases; unmatched junction nucleotides: 11. CDR1 and CDR2 (germline): LGHDT, YNNKEL (reference sequence). The CDR3 reads CASSQVTGGWRDTDTQYF. In nucleotides, the CDR3 is TGTGCCAGCAGCCAAGTAACAGGGGGTTGGCGGGACACAGATACGCAGTATTTT.

CDR3 nucleotide sequence: TGCGCCAGCAGCCGCAAACTAGCGGACACCGGGGAGCTGTTTTTT. Translation gives CASSRKLADTGELFF. The J gene is TRBJ2-2, the V gene TRBV4-3; 8 nucleotides agree with TRBD2. Germline values: CDR1 LGHNA, CDR2 YSLEER. The trim removed 4 bases at V and 3 bases at J, leaving 4 bases unmatched. The CDR3 sequence is 15 residues long.

The chain has TRBV13 and TRBJ2-5, with no clear D. The CDR3 length is 15 residues. Germline CDR1 is PRHDT and CDR2 is FYEKMQ (reference sequence). V lost 2 bases to trimming and J lost 1 base, with 11 bases between them. DNA of the CDR3: TGTGCCAGCAGCTTATCGGAACAGCTCCAAGAGACCCAGTACTTC. The encoded protein is CASSLSEQLQETQYF.

Here the CDR3 reads CASTRDTTYEQYF. CDR3 bases: TGTGCCAGCACCCGGGACACCACCTACGAGCAGTACTTC. The rearrangement joins TRBV28 to TRBJ2-7; a weak D match, TRBD1 (6 bases). This CDR3 region has 13 residues. The ends were cut back, 7 bases at V and 2 bases at J, with 12 bases in the middle. Germline CDR1 reads MDHEN; CDR2 reads SYDVKM. The variable domain in full, with the rest retrieved from reference TRBV28 and TRBJ2-7, is DVKVTQSSRYLVKRTGEKVFLECVQDMDHENMFWYRQDPGLGLRLIYFSYDVKMKEKGDIPEGYSVSREKKERFSLILESASTNQTSMYLCASTRDTTYEQYFGPGTRLTVT.

J is TRBJ2-1 and V is TRBV5-8; TRBD2 aligns across 13 bases. Losses at the gene ends were 3 bases for V and 6 bases for J; bases not matched to a gene: 3. The V gene's germline CDR1 is SGHTS and CDR2 YDEGEE. This CDR3 is 15 amino acids long. CDR3 DNA: TGTGCCAGCAGCTGGGGACTAGCGGGACCCAATGAGCAGTTCTTC. Translated, it gives CASSWGLAGPNEQFF.

The chain links TRBV5-1 to TRBJ2-5, with D perhaps TRBD1 (5 bases). Germline V CDR1 and CDR2: SGHRS, YFSETQ. Trimming shortened V by 3 bases and J by 1 base, and 10 bases separated the two germline ends. The CDR3 has 14 residues. The CDR3 region has the DNA TGCGCCAGCAGCTCAGGGCCTCCCCAAGAGACCCAGTACTTC. Its translation is CASSSGPPQETQYF.

This clone has only one observation. The chain is built from TRBV30 and TRBJ2-3; perhaps D is TRBD1 or TRBD2 (5 bases each). The CDR3 is made up of 14 amino acids. Germline V lookup: CDR1 GTSNPN, CDR2 SVGIG (reference sequence). Trimming pared 4 bases from V and 3 bases from J, leaving 14 bases between. CDR3 sequence reads: CAWKWGTNTDTQYF. CDR3 coding DNA: TGTGCCTGGAAGTGGGGGACGAATACAGATACGCAGTATTTT.

The chain combines TRBV4-3 with TRBJ2-2, with TRBD2 identical over 7 bases. CDR3 size: 15 residues. V shed 3 bases and J 4 bases; nucleotides not matched to a gene: 5. Germline V gene lookup returns CDR1 LGHNA and CDR2 YSLEER. DNA of the CDR3: TGCGCCAGCAGCCATACGACGGGGGGCACCGGGGAGCTGTTTTTT. It is translated as CASSHTTGGTGELFF.

The rearrangement uses TRBV19 and TRBJ2-2, with 16 nucleotides matching TRBD2. Trimming took 3 bases from V and 5 from J; bases not matched to a gene: 3. This CDR3 contains 17 residues. The germline gives CDR1 LNHDA, CDR2 SQIVND (reference sequence). The CDR3 nucleotides are TGTGCCAGTAGTATGGGGACTAGCGGGAGGGAGACCGGGGAGCTGTTTTTT. Its translation is CASSMGTSGRETGELFF. Full variable domain (remainder filled in from reference TRBV19 and TRBJ2-2): DGGITQSPKYLFRKEGQNVTLSCEQNLNHDAMYWYRQDPGQGLRLIYYSQIVNDFQKGDIAEGYSVSREKKESFPLTVTSAQKNPTAFYLCASSMGTSGRETGELFFGEGSRLTVL.

This clone appeared once. The rearrangement joins TRBV7-9 to TRBJ1-2; 9 positions match TRBD1. There are 16 residues in the CDR3. The ends lost 5 bases at V and 6 bases at J; junction bases unmatched: 13. Germline V CDR1 and CDR2: SEHNR, FQNEAQ (reference sequence). CDR3 residues: CASSALEWTGEDGYTF. Here the CDR3 DNA reads TGTGCCAGCAGCGCTTTGGAGTGGACAGGGGAGGATGGCTACACCTTC. The complete variable domain, with remaining parts taken from reference TRBV7-9 and TRBJ1-2, reads DTGVSQNPRHKITKRGQNVTFRCDPISEHNRLYWYRQTLGQGPEFLTYFQNEAQLEKSRLLSDRFSAERPKGSFSTLEIQRTEQGDSAMYLCASSALEWTGEDGYTFGSGTRLTVV.

The chain recombines TRBV6-5 with TRBJ2-1; D not certain. V dropped 5 bases and J dropped 2 bases, with 1 base sitting between them. The CDR3 is 11 residues long. CDR1 and CDR2 (germline): MNHEY, SVGAGI. Here the CDR3 reads CASSTYNEQFF. The DNA for the CDR3 is TGTGCCAGCAGTACCTACAATGAGCAGTTCTTC.

The rearrangement links TRBV24-1 to TRBJ2-2; D possibly matches TRBD1 or TRBD2 (5 bases each). Per germline, CDR1 KGHDR and CDR2 SFDVKD. V lost 4 bases, J lost 6 bases, and 14 bases lay in between. The CDR3 is 15 residues long. CDR3 nucleotide sequence: TGTGCCACCAGTGACCGGGACGGATTCGCCGGGGAGCTGTTTTTT. Amino acids: CATSDRDGFAGELFF.